Below are 16 T cell receptor beta chains sequenced from a single sample in a study of T-cell reconstitution after alpha-beta-depleted transplantation in children. Molecular barcoding with unique molecular identifiers was used for the TCRbeta library. A single record per CDR3 protein comes from TCRdb applying MiXCR to the PCR reads. The data show approximately 400,000 distinct CDR3 sequences, 15% to 20% seen once. The material sequenced was PBMCs, mostly from graft donor cells, taken 360 days after TCRalphabeta/CD19-depleted stem cell transplant. These receptors all stem from a boy under two years old who had a stem cell transplant for Wiskott-Aldrich syndrome, so the T cells may come from the graft donor.

The rearrangement uses TRBV12-3 or TRBV12-4 and TRBJ2-7, with D perhaps matching TRBD1 (5 bases). The CDR3 is 14 amino acids. V lost 3 bases to trimming and J lost 4 bases, with 13 bases between them. The CDR3 DNA reads TGTGCCAGCAGTTTCGGCAGGGAACGATACGAGCAGTACTTC. Translation gives CASSFGRERYEQYF.

The V gene is TRBV24-1, the J gene TRBJ2-2; no reliable D call. The germline V gene has CDR1 KGHDR and CDR2 SFDVKD. This CDR3 comprises 15 residues. V was clipped by 2 bases and J by 0 bases, with 6 bases between them. CDR3 in DNA: TGTGCCACCAGTGATTGGGGTCCGAACACCGGGGAGCTGTTTTTT. Its protein is CATSDWGPNTGELFF.

This clonotype has more than one count but fewer than ten. The chain recombines TRBV27 with TRBJ2-7; no definite D call. The germline V and J ends were trimmed by 4 bases and 0 bases, with 10 bases remaining between them. Germline assignment: CDR1 MNHEY and CDR2 SMNVEV (reference sequence). The CDR3 sequence is 14 residues long. The CDR3 coding sequence is TGTGCCAGCAGTTCCCTCGCTGTCTCCTACGAGCAGTACTTC. It yields the protein CASSSLAVSYEQYF.

This chain links TRBV3-1 with TRBJ2-3; 12 nucleotides agree with TRBD2. This CDR3 comprises 16 residues. The V gene end was trimmed by 4 bases and the J gene end by 2 bases; junction bases not matched to a gene: 4. Germline CDR1 and CDR2: LGHDT and YNNKEL (reference sequence). The CDR3 loop is CASSPTSGRVTDTQYF. For the CDR3, the DNA is TGTGCCAGCAGCCCGACTAGCGGGAGAGTCACAGATACGCAGTATTTT.

V usage is TRBV6-1 and J usage is TRBJ1-5; TRBD1 aligns across 10 bases. The CDR3 extends over 15 amino acids. Germline loops: CDR1 MNHNS, CDR2 SASEGT. J lost 4 bases, V lost 3 bases, and 3 bases had no gene match. CDR3 residues: CASSDDRGRNQPQHF. The DNA of the CDR3 is TGTGCCAGCAGTGACGACAGGGGGCGGAATCAGCCCCAGCATTTT.

The chain has TRBV7-9 and TRBJ2-3; no clear D. The CDR3 is 13 amino acids. V lost 4 bases and J lost 3, with 8 bases in between. CDR1 is SEHNR and CDR2 is FQNEAQ in the germline V gene (reference sequence). The CDR3 DNA reads TGTGCCAGCAGCTGGCCTCAAACAGATACGCAGTATTTT. The encoded protein is CASSWPQTDTQYF.

This clonotype was detected ten times or more. V usage is TRBV7-2 and J usage is TRBJ2-7, with D possibly matching TRBD1 (5 bases). In germline, CDR1 is SGHTA, CDR2 FQGNSA. The ends were cut back, 0 bases at V and 3 bases at J, with 9 bases in the middle. The CDR3 has 14 residues. CDR3 in amino acids: CASSLAREVYEQYF. The CDR3 bases are TGTGCCAGCAGCTTAGCCAGGGAAGTCTACGAGCAGTACTTC.

This clonotype was observed at least ten times. The chain links TRBV24-1 to TRBJ2-1, with TRBD2 as a possible D gene (6 bases). Germline V gene data show CDR1 as KGHDR and CDR2 as SFDVKD. The CDR3 sequence is 14 residues long. The germline V and J ends were trimmed by 4 bases and 7 bases, with 13 bases remaining between them. The CDR3: CATSEAGRRNEQFF. DNA for the CDR3: TGTGCCACCAGTGAGGCGGGGAGAAGAAATGAGCAGTTCTTC.

This clonotype was seen a few times. The CDR3 DNA is TGCGCCAGCAGTCGGCAGGGAGTGGCCGGCACAGGTACCTACGAGCAGTACTTC. This translates into CASSRQGVAGTGTYEQYF. The chain is built from TRBV4-1 and TRBJ2-7; D may match TRBD1 or TRBD2 (5 bases each). Deletions cut 6 bases from V and 2 bases from J, with 26 bases between. The CDR3 runs to 18 residues. Germline assignment: CDR1 MGHRA and CDR2 YSYEKL.

The table lists this clonotype with a few counts. The rearrangement joins TRBV5-6 to TRBJ2-3; no firm D call. Germline lookup yields CDR1 SGHDT and CDR2 YYEEEE. Trimming removed 0 bases from V and 2 bases from J, with 7 bases in between. The CDR3 consists of 14 residues. In DNA, the CDR3 is TGTGCCAGCAGCTTGGGACACCACACAGATACGCAGTATTTT. Translated, it gives CASSLGHHTDTQYF.

This sequence joins TRBV4-1 and TRBJ2-2; no firm D call. CDR1 MGHRA and CDR2 YSYEKL come from the germline V gene. There are 17 residues in the CDR3. V lost 1 base and J lost 0, with 12 bases in between. The CDR3 is CASSQVLTAANTGELFF. Here the CDR3 DNA reads TGCGCCAGCAGCCAAGTCCTAACAGCCGCGAACACCGGGGAGCTGTTTTTT.

This clonotype was recorded a few times. The gene calls are TRBV7-9 and TRBJ2-7; 7 bases agree with TRBD1. The V segment lost 5 bases and the J segment 1 base; nucleotides outside the gene matches: 8. Germline V gene data show CDR1 as SEHNR and CDR2 as FQNEAQ (reference sequence). This CDR3 is built from 15 residues. CDR3: CASSPYVGQSYEQYF. CDR3 sequence (DNA): TGTGCCAGCAGCCCCTATGTGGGACAGTCCTACGAGCAGTACTTC. The full variable domain, completed using reference TRBV7-9 and TRBJ2-7, is DTGVSQNPRHKITKRGQNVTFRCDPISEHNRLYWYRQTLGQGPEFLTYFQNEAQLEKSRLLSDRFSAERPKGSFSTLEIQRTEQGDSAMYLCASSPYVGQSYEQYFGPGTRLTVT.

This clonotype was found a few times. V is TRBV2 and J is TRBJ2-1, with D maybe TRBD1 (5 bases). The V and J ends lost 10 bases and 0 bases respectively, with 10 bases between them. This CDR3 has 13 amino acids. Germline CDR1 reads SNHLY; CDR2 reads FYNNEI. The chain's CDR3 is CATQDTSYNEQFF. The CDR3 DNA is TGTGCCACCCAGGACACCTCCTACAATGAGCAGTTCTTC.

The rearrangement joins TRBV12-3 or TRBV12-4 to TRBJ1-1, with TRBD1 identical over 7 bases. The CDR3 is 15 amino acids. V was pared by 2 bases and J by 4 bases, with 7 bases of the junction left unmatched. CDR3 DNA: TGTGCCAGCAGTTTACTTCACAGGGGAGGCACTGAAGCTTTCTTT. It yields the protein CASSLLHRGGTEAFF.

This clonotype occurred a few times. V usage is TRBV12-3 or TRBV12-4 and J usage is TRBJ1-2; D ambiguous. Trimming took off 1 base at V and 4 bases at J, with 7 bases between the two ends. The CDR3 is made up of 13 amino acids. As DNA, the CDR3 is TGTGCCAGCAGTTTAGGGCAGACCTATGGCTACACCTTC. Residues: CASSLGQTYGYTF.

This clonotype was picked up a small number of times. This chain uses TRBV6-1 with TRBJ1-1; D is ambiguous. Looked up from germline, CDR1 is MNHNS and CDR2 is SASEGT. V was pared by 6 bases and J by 2 bases, with 13 bases between. The CDR3 consists of 14 residues. Here the CDR3 reads CASRDIGLNTEAFF. CDR3 in DNA: TGTGCCAGCAGAGACATTGGGTTAAACACTGAAGCTTTCTTT.